Following are 13 T cell receptor beta chains from one sample sequenced in a study of response to subunit inactivated influenza vaccine. TCRdb analysed the RT-PCR reads with MiXCR anew, one entry per CDR3 protein. The sample carries about 580,000 distinct CDR3 sequences, roughly 15% recorded once. The sample consisted of PBMCs from blood, taken about 13 days after vaccination. The receptor source for this set is a man in his fifties or sixties who received an inactivated influenza vaccine.

This clonotype has a handful of counts. This chain connects TRBV6-1 to TRBJ2-3; D unresolved. This CDR3 contains 14 residues. Germline V gene sequence: CDR1 MNHNS, CDR2 SASEGT. The V gene lost 7 bases and the J gene lost 3 bases, with 14 bases spanning the gap. The chain's CDR3 is CASNLAAQTDTQYF. The DNA for the CDR3 is TGTGCCAGCAACCTGGCGGCCCAGACAGATACGCAGTATTTT.

The rearrangement joins TRBV7-9 to TRBJ2-5; maybe TRBD2 (5 bases). V was trimmed by 3 bases and J by 2 bases, leaving 10 bases between them. The CDR3 is 14 amino acids. The germline V gene encodes CDR1 SEHNR and CDR2 FQNEAQ (reference sequence). The CDR3 here is CASSLMRAQETQYF. The CDR3 DNA follows: TGTGCCAGCAGCTTGATGAGGGCTCAAGAGACCCAGTACTTC.

This sequence joins TRBV2 and TRBJ1-2; TRBD1 agrees at 8 bases. J gave up 2 bases and V 5 bases, and 7 bases lay outside the gene matches. The germline gives CDR1 SNHLY, CDR2 FYNNEI. The CDR3 extends over 15 amino acids. CDR3 coding DNA: TGTGCCAGCAGTACACAGGGGGGAAGGAACTATGGCTACACCTTC. Amino acid sequence: CASSTQGGRNYGYTF.

In this sample, this clonotype turned up a few times. The chain uses TRBV10-3 and TRBJ1-4; D ambiguous. V shed 6 bases and J shed 0 bases, with 5 bases lying between them. Germline lookup yields CDR1 ENHRY and CDR2 SYGVKD. This CDR3 comprises 13 residues. CDR3 amino acids: CAISFATNEKLFF. DNA of the CDR3: TGTGCCATCAGCTTTGCAACTAATGAAAAACTGTTTTTT.

The chain employs TRBV5-1 and TRBJ2-3; no clear D gene. V was cut by 0 bases and J by 4 bases, with 9 bases left in between. CDR1 and CDR2 (germline): SGHRS, YFSETQ. CDR3 length equals 14 residues. CDR3 amino acids: CASSLALVADTQYF. The CDR3 DNA reads as TGCGCCAGCAGCTTGGCTCTGGTCGCAGATACGCAGTATTTT. Combining the CDR3 with reference TRBV5-1 and TRBJ2-3 gives the whole variable domain KAGVTQTPRYLIKTRGQQVTLSCSPISGHRSVSWYQQTPGQGLQFLFEYFSETQRNKGNFPGRFSGRQFSNSRSEMNVSTLELGDSALYLCASSLALVADTQYFGPGTRLTVL.

CDR3 bases: TGTGCCAGCAGCCAAGGGATCCGCGGGAGCACCGGGGAGCTGTTTTTT. Protein product: CASSQGIRGSTGELFF. The rearrangement joins TRBV3-1 to TRBJ2-2; TRBD2 matches at 7 bases. After removal of 1 base from V and 4 bases from J, the junction contained 6 bases not matched to a gene. The CDR3 spans 16 residues. CDR1 LGHDT and CDR2 YNNKEL come from the germline V gene (reference sequence).

This clonotype was picked up many times. V usage is TRBV29-1 and J usage is TRBJ2-7; D is unclear. Germline loops: CDR1 SQVTM, CDR2 ANQGSEA. V gave up 4 bases and J gave up 0 bases, with 10 bases separating them. The CDR3 is 13 amino acids. CDR3 loop: CSVVTDGSYEQYF. The CDR3 nucleotides are TGCAGCGTTGTGACGGATGGCTCCTACGAGCAGTACTTC.

This clonotype was detected a few times. The V call is TRBV27, the J call TRBJ2-5, with 8 bases fitting TRBD1. V gave up 7 bases and J gave up 4 bases; unmatched junction bases: 11. The CDR3 extends over 15 amino acids. CDR1 MNHEY and CDR2 SMNVEV come from the germline V gene (reference sequence). As DNA, the CDR3 is TGTGCCAGCAAGCCCGACAGGGGCGCAGGAGAGACCCAGTACTTC. As protein: CASKPDRGAGETQYF.

The chain recombines TRBV7-2 with TRBJ2-3; possibly TRBD2 for D (6 bases). The V end lost 1 base, the J end lost 2 bases, and 10 bases lay between the germline ends. The germline V gene has CDR1 SGHTA and CDR2 FQGNSA. The CDR3 contains 15 residues. The CDR3 reads CASSLVGLPTDTQYF. CDR3 in DNA: TGTGCCAGCAGCTTAGTGGGACTCCCCACAGATACGCAGTATTTT.

The chain joins TRBV5-1 to TRBJ2-1; 8 bases agree with TRBD1. The germline V gene has CDR1 SGHRS and CDR2 YFSETQ. The CDR3 length is 15 residues. V dropped 0 bases and J dropped 7; count of bases not matched to a gene: 6. The CDR3 DNA follows: TGCGCCAGCAGCTTGGTCCAGGGGGCCACGAATGAGCAGTTCTTC. Protein product: CASSLVQGATNEQFF.

This chain links TRBV2 with TRBJ1-1; no firm D call. This CDR3 is 12 amino acids long. Trimming left V 9 bases short and J 6 bases short, with 14 bases between. From germline, CDR1 is SNHLY and CDR2 FYNNEI. The CDR3 loop reads CASSGVGPEAFF. The CDR3 region has the DNA TGTGCCAGTTCCGGGGTAGGGCCTGAAGCTTTCTTT.

This clonotype was picked up a small number of times. This chain connects TRBV3-1 to TRBJ2-6; TRBD1 aligns across 9 bases. The CDR3 has 19 amino acids. The germline V gene encodes CDR1 LGHDT and CDR2 YNNKEL (reference sequence). The V gene end was trimmed by 2 bases and the J gene end by 3 bases; junction bases not matched to a gene: 11. The CDR3 loop is CASSQSSGQGFGGANVLTF. The CDR3 nucleotides read TGTGCCAGCAGCCAATCTTCGGGACAGGGCTTTGGTGGGGCCAACGTCCTGACTTTC. Based on the CDR3 plus reference TRBV3-1 and TRBJ2-6, the full variable domain is DTAVSQTPKYLVTQMGNDKSIKCEQNLGHDTMYWYKQDSKKFLKIMFSYNNKELIINETVPNRFSPKSPDKAHLNLHINSLELGDSAVYFCASSQSSGQGFGGANVLTFGAGSRLTVL.

This chain joins TRBV7-9 and TRBJ2-3; TRBD1 is a possible D gene (5 bases). The CDR3 has 15 residues. Germline V gene sequence: CDR1 SEHNR, CDR2 FQNEAQ (reference sequence). V lost 5 bases and J 6 bases, leaving 18 bases between the germline ends. The CDR3 bases are TGTGCCAGCAGCACGCCCTATGGGGCAGAGGATACGCAGTATTTT. Residues: CASSTPYGAEDTQYF.